A single sample gave rise to the 20 T cell receptor beta chains below, sequenced in a study of vaccination and CD4 T cells after COVID-19. Described treatment: roughly ten-day PBMC culture with coronavirus spike peptide pools or control peptides (ViraFEST assay). The study sequenced cultured CD4+ T cell DNA using the Oncomine TCR Beta short-read assay. TCRdb called the PCR reads again in MiXCR, with one record for every CDR3 protein. The sample holds approximately 16,000 distinct CDR3 sequences; roughly 60% are singletons and the top ten take 6.5% to 9%. These receptors are not linked to any known antigen. Sequencing was performed on CD4+ T cells from blood, cultured in vitro. These receptors originate from a human donor who had recovered from COVID-19.

This rearrangement joins TRBV27 to TRBJ2-3; D ambiguous. The CDR3 consists of 14 residues. Between the trimmed V and J ends, which lost 5 bases and 8 bases, there was a span of 17 bases. The germline V gene has CDR1 MNHEY and CDR2 SMNVEV (reference sequence). The CDR3 DNA reads as TGTGCCAGCAGTGCGGAATACACTGCTGGTACGCAGTATTTT. This gives the protein CASSAEYTAGTQYF.

V gene TRBV19 combines with J gene TRBJ1-1; a possible D gene is TRBD1 (6 bases). V gave up 4 bases and J gave up 5 bases, with 14 bases separating them. Germline CDR1 and CDR2: LNHDA and SQIVND (reference sequence). The CDR3 spans 14 residues. The DNA for the CDR3 is TGTGCCAGTAGTAAGGGCAGGGGAGATACTGAAGCTTTCTTT. Its protein product is CASSKGRGDTEAFF.

The gene calls are TRBV20-1 and TRBJ2-3, with a possible D match to TRBD2 (6 bases). The germline V gene encodes CDR1 DFQATT and CDR2 SNEGSKA (reference sequence). The CDR3 is 15 amino acids. Trimming pared 6 bases from V and 0 bases from J, leaving 16 bases between. The CDR3 is CSAARPGDSTDTQYF. In nucleotides, the CDR3 is TGCAGTGCCGCCCGGCCGGGGGATAGCACAGATACGCAGTATTTT.

The chain is built from TRBV20-1 and TRBJ2-7, with 8 positions matching TRBD2. Germline V gene data show CDR1 as DFQATT and CDR2 as SNEGSKA (reference sequence). This CDR3 is 14 amino acids long. V trimming: 6 bases; J trimming: 5 bases; junction bases outside the gene matches: 12. CDR3 residues: CSAPWAGTSNEQYF. CDR3 sequence (DNA): TGCAGTGCCCCATGGGCCGGGACTAGTAACGAGCAGTACTTC.

The genes are TRBV2 and TRBJ2-3; the D is unclear. This CDR3 spans 10 amino acids. Germline V gives CDR1 SNHLY, CDR2 FYNNEI. Trimming stripped 6 bases from V and 11 bases from J, with 9 bases between. The CDR3 region is CASRASRQYF. CDR3 coding DNA: TGTGCCAGCAGGGCTTCTCGGCAGTATTTT.

V and J are TRBV7-2 and TRBJ1-1, with D hard to call. The CDR3 is 13 amino acids. Germline CDR1 SGHTA, CDR2 FQGNSA. Trimming pared 0 bases from V and 3 bases from J, leaving 5 bases between. In nucleotides, the CDR3 is TGTGCCAGCAGCTTAGCTGGGGACACTGAAGCTTTCTTT. It codes for CASSLAGDTEAFF.

This clonotype is labeled medium-sized (0.01 to 0.1%). V usage is TRBV15 and J usage is TRBJ2-3, with 7 bases lining up with TRBD2. The V gene's germline CDR1 is LNHNV and CDR2 YYDKDF (reference sequence). The CDR3 loop spans 15 amino acids. The V gene end was trimmed by 3 bases and the J gene end by 3 bases; junction bases not matched to a gene: 6. The CDR3 DNA reads TGTGCCACCAGCAGTTCGCGGGAGCCAACAGATACGCAGTATTTT. It encodes CATSSSREPTDTQYF. Looking up the rest from reference TRBV15 and TRBJ2-3 gives the full variable domain: DAMVIQNPRYQVTQFGKPVTLSCSQTLNHNVMYWYQQKSSQAPKLLFHYYDKDFNNEADTPDNFQSRRPNTSFCFLDIRSPGLGDTAMYLCATSSSREPTDTQYFGPGTRLTVL.

The rearrangement uses TRBV19 and TRBJ2-5, with unresolved D. CDR3 size: 12 residues. CDR1 is LNHDA and CDR2 is SQIVND in the germline V gene (reference sequence). Trimming pared 4 bases from V and 10 bases from J, leaving 13 bases between. CDR3 amino acids: CASSSELAIQYF. CDR3 nucleotides: TGTGCCAGTAGTAGCGAACTTGCAATCCAGTACTTC.

This clonotype was detected only a few times. The chain recombines TRBV2 with TRBJ1-1; 7 positions match TRBD1. The V gene's germline CDR1 is SNHLY and CDR2 FYNNEI. This CDR3 spans 13 amino acids. The V segment lost 6 bases and the J segment 7 bases; nucleotides outside the gene matches: 8. The CDR3 DNA follows: TGTGCCAGCAGCTATTACCGGGACAGTGAAGCTTTCTTT. It is translated as CASSYYRDSEAFF.

V usage is TRBV20-1 and J usage is TRBJ2-6; D is perhaps TRBD1 (5 bases). This CDR3 comprises 14 residues. Trimming left V 6 bases short and J 0 bases short, with 9 bases between. CDR1 is DFQATT, CDR2 SNEGSKA, per germline (reference sequence). Here the CDR3 reads CSAKDSSGANVLTF. The CDR3 DNA reads as TGCAGTGCCAAAGACAGCTCTGGGGCCAACGTCCTGACTTTC.

This CDR3 reads CSARKTGTASYEQYF. In DNA, the CDR3 is TGCAGTGCTAGAAAGACCGGGACAGCCTCCTACGAGCAGTACTTC. The chain employs TRBV20-1 and TRBJ2-7; the match to TRBD1 covers 7 bases. Trimming cost V 2 bases and J 0 bases; bases outside gene matches: 7. Germline loops: CDR1 DFQATT, CDR2 SNEGSKA (reference sequence). CDR3 length: 15 residues.

This clonotype was observed a few times. The DNA of the CDR3 is TGTGCCACCAGCAGGGCCCCGGGACTAGCGGGGGGCTTGAACACCGGGGAGCTGTTTTTT. Translating gives CATSRAPGLAGGLNTGELFF. The rearrangement uses TRBV15 and TRBJ2-2, with 15 bases lining up with TRBD2. Unmatched junction bases numbered 9, after V lost 3 bases and J lost 1 base. The CDR3 consists of 20 residues. The germline CDR1 and CDR2 sequences are LNHNV and YYDKDF (reference sequence).

This clonotype was recorded once. This chain uses TRBV20-1 with TRBJ2-3; weak D call: TRBD1 (6 bases). CDR1 DFQATT and CDR2 SNEGSKA come from the germline V gene (reference sequence). The CDR3 is 12 amino acids. Trimming removed 0 bases at V and 15 bases at J, with 16 bases between. The CDR3 bases are TGCAGTGCTAGAGAGGACGGGGACAAAAGATATTTT. Its protein product is CSAREDGDKRYF.

This chain uses TRBV5-4 with TRBJ2-3; TRBD1 is a possible D gene (6 bases). CDR1 SGHNT and CDR2 YYREEE come from the germline V gene (reference sequence). CDR3 length equals 13 residues. The V end was cut by 4 bases, the J end by 5 bases, with 11 bases between. In nucleotides, the CDR3 is TGTGCCAGCAGCCCACAGGGAGAAGATACGCAGTATTTT. This gives the protein CASSPQGEDTQYF.

The genes are TRBV12-3 or TRBV12-4 and TRBJ1-1; possibly TRBD1 for D (6 bases). Trimming took 5 bases from V and 0 from J, leaving 10 bases between them. The CDR3 has 14 amino acids. CDR3 bases: TGTGCCAGCAGTACGTACAGGGTGAACACTGAAGCTTTCTTT. The encoded protein is CASSTYRVNTEAFF.

This clonotype has only one observation. The chain joins TRBV20-1 to TRBJ2-2; D gene ambiguous. In germline, CDR1 is DFQATT, CDR2 SNEGSKA (reference sequence). V lost 1 base, J lost 5 bases, and 5 bases lay in between. The CDR3 length is 12 residues. The CDR3 sequence is CSARGGTGELFF. The DNA for the CDR3 is TGCAGTGCTAGAGGGGGTACCGGGGAGCTGTTTTTT.

The rearrangement links TRBV10-3 to TRBJ1-5, with D perhaps matching TRBD1 (6 bases). This CDR3 has 14 amino acids. Per the germline V gene, CDR1 is ENHRY and CDR2 is SYGVKD. V was cut by 10 bases and J by 4 bases, with 17 bases left in between. Written as DNA, the CDR3 is TGTGCCACTCATGGGGGCCTGACAAATCAGCCCCAGCATTTT. This sequence encodes CATHGGLTNQPQHF.

Written as DNA, the CDR3 is TGTGCCAGCAGCGAGCGGGAGACCTACGAGCAGTACTTC. Its protein is CASSERETYEQYF. V gene TRBV5-4 combines with J gene TRBJ2-7, with 8 bases identical to TRBD2. CDR1 is SGHNT, CDR2 YYREEE, per germline (reference sequence). V lost 4 bases, J lost 2 bases, and 2 bases stayed unmatched. This CDR3 is built from 13 residues.

The rearrangement uses TRBV6-1 and TRBJ2-7; a weak D match, TRBD1 (6 bases). The length of the CDR3 is 15 residues. The germline gives CDR1 MNHNS, CDR2 SASEGT. Between the trimmed V and J ends, which lost 4 bases and 0 bases, there was a span of 13 bases. For the CDR3, the DNA is TGTGCCAGCAGTGGAACCGGGACATTCTCCTACGAGCAGTACTTC. It encodes CASSGTGTFSYEQYF.

The chain employs TRBV20-1 and TRBJ2-7, with D maybe TRBD2 (5 bases). V was shortened by 0 bases and J by 6 bases, with 12 bases between the two germline ends. The germline V gene has CDR1 DFQATT and CDR2 SNEGSKA (reference sequence). The CDR3 has 13 amino acids. The chain's CDR3 is CSAREAYEGEQYF. The CDR3 DNA sequence: TGCAGTGCTAGAGAGGCCTACGAGGGCGAGCAGTACTTC.